This T cell receptor beta chain came from a study of shared clonotypes between healthy human individuals (dated by TCRdb to about 2020). In terms of the full investigation: Three men and a couple of women, aged 18 to 49 years, made up the cohort. Different laboratories and diverse techniques were used to prepare libraries and sequence TCR repertoires, to increase sequencing depth and limit assay-specific biases. For each donor, three plates each were used for CD4 naive and CD4 memory, two plates were used for CD8 naive, and one plate was used for CD8 memory. To estimate repertoire size and how much clonotype sharing occurs between individuals, the study deeply sequenced the blood TCR repertoires of several healthy adults. Between about 0.85 and 9.5 billion PBMCs per donor were obtained by leukapheresis. The paper as a whole reports these results and caveats: Sampling was restricted to blood, and TCR repertoires in tissues likely differ from the TCR repertoires found in blood. When a few donors were compared, the shared fraction of clonotypes was about 5.4% for naive CD4, roughly 3.3% for naive CD8, 2% to 2.5% for memory CD4, and under 0.5% for memory CD8. The genetic and exposure-history diversity represented was limited by the small number of donors. Rarefaction of sorted-subset datasets indicated incomplete sequencing despite the large sequencing depth. Pairwise subsampling led to the expectation that sequencing depth would affect the degree of clonotype sharing among donors. Larger estimated clonotype richness was generally found for naive subsets than for memory subsets. Clonotypes shared by all four sorted-subset donors showed higher generation probabilities than non-shared clonotypes.

Healthy HIV-negative adults with no recently reported acute infections or vaccinations were included as donors. All donors were Caucasian adults living in Nashville, Tennessee, USA. Magnetic negative selection was used to enrich CD4+ T cells, after which naive cells were positively selected on CD45RA and the negative fraction became the memory subset. After blood collection by leukapheresis, PBMCs were isolated using Ficoll-Histopaque density gradient centrifugation and then cryopreserved in the vapor phase of liquid nitrogen. Analytical flow cytometry was used to check the purity and quantity of every magnetically sorted T cell population. Each sorted fraction had its genomic DNA isolated and then quantified by UV absorbance on a Nanodrop 2000c. Cut back by 6 bases and 2 bases, the V and J ends lie 9 bases apart. The CDR3 runs 12 residues from the cysteine to the phenylalanine. This entry keeps only the CDR3 DNA: 36 bases, framed from base 1.

Using the deep immunoSEQ assay, multiplex PCR amplified TCR CDR3 regions from genomic DNA. Genomic DNA extracted from each cell subset was distributed evenly over all wells of several immunoSEQ 96-well plates, and each plate served as one replicate. For sorted subsets, 150 to 200 ng genomic DNA, equal to tens of thousands of T cell genomes, was loaded into each replicate PCR. Purified libraries were quantified with a Qubit 3.0 fluorometer, sized on a Bioanalyzer 2100, and re-quantified with the KAPA Library Quantification kit. Every immunoSEQ 96-well plate was sequenced on a separate single-read 150-cycle Illumina NextSeq 550 flow cell. The paper's processing steps were these. The immunoSEQ output contained only junctional sequences without quality scores, so filtering could not match that applied to full-length reads. To assign V/J genes and CDR3, sequences were annotated against IMGT germline references using PyIR, a Python wrapper for IgBLAST v1.9. Any read was removed if the V/J assignment was weak (E-value above 1e-6), the CDR3 was missing, or the read contained stop codons, out-of-frame junctions, or ambiguous translated residues. V3J clonotypes were defined as sequences sharing the same inferred V gene, J gene, and CDR3 amino acid sequence. Percentage overlap between repertoires was calculated by dividing the number of shared unique clonotypes by the size of the smaller repertoire. Repertoire richness was assessed with RTK rarefaction, the Chao1 estimator, and Recon v2.1 estimates of unobserved clonotypes. Generation probabilities were computed with OLGA for all TCRbeta clonotypes obtained by the gDNA method from four donors. This immuneACCESS table, as held by TCRdb, lists in-frame sequences with V and J called but not all clones. Of the missing ones, under half trace to an unresolved V gene in checked studies; the others have no known cause. That table gives V, J and clone size, and the DNA gave D and trimming. The sample table records about 980,000 clones; 60% to 85% of these occur just once. The top ten clones comprise around 1.4% of the sample.

Remarks on this clone: It lacks a known antigen. The input lacks base qualities; no much larger clone sits a single base away.

The clonotype comes from a man between 18 and 29 years old in good health. The specimen was memory CD4+ T cells sorted from blood. Taken with the paper, the label for cell subset or site translates to: CD45RA-negative fraction. This chain is built from TRBV5-3 and TRBJ2-7, with a weak D call of TRBD1 (5 bases match). TRBV5-3 is known as an ORF, though its function is uncertain. The bases read TGTGCCAGAAACCTGGACACCTACGAGCAGTACTTC. Its translation reads: CARNLDTYEQYF.